The 24 T cell receptor beta chains in this list originate from one sample, sequenced in a study of CD8 T cells in Susac syndrome. Random hexamers primed reverse transcription of about 0.5 to 1 ug RNA. MiXCR, applied by TCRdb to the immunoSEQ multiplex PCR reads, yields one record per CDR3 protein. The table records 160,000 or so distinct CDR3 sequences, approximately 90% of them present only once. The sample comprised CD4+ T cells from PBMCs. The source of these receptors is a human donor in good health.

The chain has TRBV29-1 and TRBJ2-5, with 14 bases fitting TRBD2. J lost 4 bases, V lost 4 bases, and 8 bases had no gene match. This CDR3 region has 16 residues. The germline CDR1 and CDR2 sequences are SQVTM and ANQGSEA. The chain's CDR3 is CSVGVGTSGSRETQYF. The DNA for the CDR3 is TGCAGCGTTGGGGTCGGGACTAGCGGGAGCAGAGAGACCCAGTACTTC.

The CDR3 is CASSSPGQRGYGYTF. The CDR3 DNA reads TGTGCCAGCAGTTCCCCCGGGCAGAGAGGCTATGGCTACACCTTC. This chain uses TRBV28 with TRBJ1-2; D is uncertain. Per the germline V gene, CDR1 is MDHEN and CDR2 is SYDVKM. V dropped 4 bases and J dropped 4 bases, with 16 bases sitting between them. This CDR3 spans 15 amino acids.

This chain links TRBV20-1 with TRBJ2-1, with TRBD1 matching over 8 bases. Germline CDR1 and CDR2: DFQATT and SNEGSKA (reference sequence). The CDR3 loop spans 13 amino acids. V trimming: 3 bases; J trimming: 6 bases; junction bases outside the gene matches: 4. The CDR3 DNA reads as TGCAGTGCTAGCCAGGGGGCAGGCAATGAGCAGTTCTTC. Encoded protein: CSASQGAGNEQFF.

This chain connects TRBV6-6 to TRBJ1-2; D call uncertain. Germline assignment: CDR1 MNHNY and CDR2 SVGAGI (reference sequence). Trimming shortened V by 6 bases and J by 4 bases, and 9 bases separated the two germline ends. There are 12 residues in the CDR3. DNA for the CDR3: TGTGCCAGCAGCCGGGAAGTCTATGGCTACACCTTC. It codes for CASSREVYGYTF.

This sequence joins TRBV3-1 and TRBJ1-3; TRBD1 aligns across 9 bases. The CDR3 has 16 amino acids. Germline CDR1 is LGHDT and CDR2 is YNNKEL (reference sequence). J lost 8 bases, V lost 0 bases, and 8 bases had no gene match. CDR3 sequence reads: CASSQDSLGQGHTIYF. DNA of the CDR3: TGTGCCAGCAGCCAAGACAGTCTGGGACAGGGACACACCATATATTTT.

The chain recombines TRBV23-1 with TRBJ2-7; 8 positions match TRBD1. TRBV23-1 counts as an open reading frame of uncertain function. The CDR3 is made up of 16 amino acids. After removal of 4 bases from V and 0 bases from J, the junction contained 8 bases not matched to a gene. The CDR3 sequence is CASSPQRQGTSYEQYF. The CDR3 nucleotides read TGCGCCAGCAGTCCTCAAAGACAGGGGACCTCCTACGAGCAGTACTTC.

This chain connects TRBV5-1 to TRBJ1-1; D is undetermined. CDR1 and CDR2 from the germline V gene are SGHRS and YFSETQ. V was shortened by 0 bases and J by 6 bases, with 12 bases between the two germline ends. This CDR3 has 14 residues. The CDR3 coding sequence is TGCGCCAGCAGCTTGGTAACAGAGTACCCTGAAGCTTTCTTT. The encoded protein is CASSLVTEYPEAFF.

V usage is TRBV6-2 or TRBV6-3 and J usage is TRBJ2-5; D is ambiguous. The germline gives CDR1 MNHEY, CDR2 SVGEGT. The ends were cut back, 7 bases at V and 7 bases at J, with 13 bases in the middle. CDR3 length equals 12 residues. The CDR3 loop reads CASKETLRTQYF. In DNA form, the CDR3 reads TGTGCCAGCAAGGAGACTCTCCGGACCCAGTACTTC.

The chain has TRBV20-1 and TRBJ2-3; D is ambiguous. The V gene lost 0 bases and the J gene lost 0 bases, with 13 bases spanning the gap. The CDR3 covers 16 residues. The germline CDR1 and CDR2 sequences are DFQATT and SNEGSKA (reference sequence). The chain's CDR3 is CSARDRRLSSTDTQYF. DNA for the CDR3: TGCAGTGCTAGAGATCGGCGGCTATCTAGCACAGATACGCAGTATTTT.

The chain links TRBV28 to TRBJ1-5; the D is unclear. V dropped 6 bases and J dropped 5 bases, with 8 bases sitting between them. CDR3 length: 12 residues. Per the germline V gene, CDR1 is MDHEN and CDR2 is SYDVKM. The CDR3 DNA sequence: TGTGCCAGCAGGAGTGGAGATCAGCCCCAGCATTTT. Amino acids: CASRSGDQPQHF.

This chain uses TRBV29-1 with TRBJ1-3; perhaps TRBD1 as D (5 bases). This CDR3 has 15 amino acids. V was trimmed by 5 bases and J by 0 bases, leaving 14 bases between them. Looked up from germline, CDR1 is SQVTM and CDR2 is ANQGSEA. The CDR3 DNA reads as TGCAGCGTTTGGGCCCGGGACGTCTCTGGAAACACCATATATTTT. This sequence encodes CSVWARDVSGNTIYF.

The chain uses TRBV20-1 and TRBJ2-2; TRBD1 agrees at 10 bases. There are 14 residues in the CDR3. The germline V gene has CDR1 DFQATT and CDR2 SNEGSKA (reference sequence). V lost 6 bases, J lost 2 bases, and 3 bases stayed unmatched. The CDR3 DNA reads as TGCAGTGCACTGACAGGGGGCAACACCGGGGAGCTGTTTTTT. Encoded protein: CSALTGGNTGELFF.

The chain has TRBV27 and TRBJ1-2; D is uncertain. Between the trimmed V and J ends, which lost 4 bases and 7 bases, there was a span of 13 bases. This CDR3 region has 13 residues. CDR1 is MNHEY and CDR2 is SMNVEV in the germline V gene (reference sequence). The CDR3, as DNA: TGTGCCAGCAGTTATAAGGGAGCTAGTGGCTACACCTTC. Protein product: CASSYKGASGYTF.

The rearrangement joins TRBV5-6 to TRBJ2-2; weak D call: TRBD2 (6 bases). V shed 2 bases and J shed 1 base, with 9 bases lying between them. CDR1 and CDR2 from the germline V gene are SGHDT and YYEEEE. This CDR3 has 15 residues. In DNA, the CDR3 is TGTGCCAGCAGCTTCAGGAGGGGGAACACCGGGGAGCTGTTTTTT. It specifies CASSFRRGNTGELFF.

The rearrangement links TRBV18 to TRBJ2-7; D gene unclear. Germline values: CDR1 KGHSH, CDR2 LQKENI. This CDR3 is built from 14 residues. V lost 0 bases and J lost 9, with 15 bases in between. The CDR3: CASSPPATPLGQYF. CDR3 bases: TGTGCCAGCTCACCACCGGCGACCCCTTTGGGGCAGTACTTC. The full variable domain, completed using reference TRBV18 and TRBJ2-7, is NAGVMQNPRHLVRRRGQEARLRCSPMKGHSHVYWYRQLPEEGLKFMVYLQKENIIDESGMPKERFSAEFPKEGPSILRIQQVVRGDSAAYFCASSPPATPLGQYFGPGTRLTVT.

A single count supports this clonotype. The chain employs TRBV24-1 and TRBJ2-1, with TRBD2 matching over 12 bases. V lost 4 bases to trimming and J lost 8 bases; unmatched junction nucleotides: 5. The CDR3 sequence is 15 residues long. Germline CDR1 reads KGHDR; CDR2 reads SFDVKD. The CDR3 reads CATSDSSGGADEQFF. The CDR3 bases are TGTGCCACCAGTGACTCTAGCGGGGGGGCAGATGAGCAGTTCTTC.

The genes are TRBV19 and TRBJ1-4, with a possible D match to TRBD1 (5 bases). CDR1 is LNHDA, CDR2 SQIVND, per germline (reference sequence). The ends were cut back, 6 bases at V and 7 bases at J, with 12 bases in the middle. The CDR3 extends over 13 amino acids. The CDR3 sequence: CASRYGTVEKLFF. The CDR3, as DNA: TGTGCCAGTAGGTACGGGACTGTTGAAAAACTGTTTTTT.

J is TRBJ2-3 and V is TRBV7-6, with D unresolved. CDR1 and CDR2 from the germline V gene are SGHVS and FNYEAQ. The CDR3 runs to 16 residues. Trimming removed 5 bases from V and 2 bases from J, with 17 bases in between. CDR3 protein: CASSPFTATFTDTQYF. In nucleotides, the CDR3 is TGTGCCAGCAGCCCCTTTACGGCCACCTTCACAGATACGCAGTATTTT.

The rearrangement joins TRBV5-4 to TRBJ2-3; D uncertain. Germline V gene sequence: CDR1 SGHNT, CDR2 YYREEE (reference sequence). The CDR3 has 13 residues. V lost 6 bases and J lost 2, with 10 bases in between. The CDR3 DNA is TGTGCCAGCACCCCAGGCTCCACAGATACGCAGTATTTT. It encodes CASTPGSTDTQYF.

The genes are TRBV5-1 and TRBJ1-3, with D possibly matching TRBD1 (6 bases). The CDR3 consists of 13 residues. With 0 bases removed from V and 5 bases from J, the gap between germline ends came to 6 bases. Germline CDR1 and CDR2: SGHRS and YFSETQ. This chain's CDR3 is CASSLGGRNTIYF. The CDR3 coding sequence is TGCGCCAGCAGCTTGGGGGGGCGAAACACCATATATTTT. The whole variable domain, filled in from reference TRBV5-1 and TRBJ1-3, reads KAGVTQTPRYLIKTRGQQVTLSCSPISGHRSVSWYQQTPGQGLQFLFEYFSETQRNKGNFPGRFSGRQFSNSRSEMNVSTLELGDSALYLCASSLGGRNTIYFGEGSWLTVV.

The chain joins TRBV12-3 or TRBV12-4 to TRBJ2-7; D is unclear. The V end lost 3 bases, the J end lost 6 bases, and 9 bases lay between the germline ends. This CDR3 has 12 residues. The CDR3 coding sequence is TGTGCCAGCAGTTTTGCACCCCGCGAGCAGTACTTC. It yields the protein CASSFAPREQYF.

This chain links TRBV28 with TRBJ2-3; the D is unclear. The CDR3 consists of 12 residues. Germline V gene sequence: CDR1 MDHEN, CDR2 SYDVKM. Trimming stripped 5 bases from V and 3 bases from J, with 6 bases between. The CDR3 DNA reads TGTGCCAGCAGTCCGGTGACAGATACGCAGTATTTT. This encodes CASSPVTDTQYF. Combining the CDR3 with reference TRBV28 and TRBJ2-3 gives the whole variable domain DVKVTQSSRYLVKRTGEKVFLECVQDMDHENMFWYRQDPGLGLRLIYFSYDVKMKEKGDIPEGYSVSREKKERFSLILESASTNQTSMYLCASSPVTDTQYFGPGTRLTVL.

The chain links TRBV6-1 to TRBJ2-7; no reliable D call. Trimming took 6 bases from V and 3 from J, leaving 15 bases between them. Germline V gene lookup returns CDR1 MNHNS and CDR2 SASEGT. The CDR3 loop spans 14 amino acids. The CDR3 region has the DNA TGTGCCAGCAGCGAAAGCGCAAGAAGCTACGAGCAGTACTTC. Residues: CASSESARSYEQYF.

This chain connects TRBV4-3 to TRBJ2-7, with a possible D match to TRBD1 (6 bases). The CDR3 totals 15 residues. Trimming cost V 0 bases and J 3 bases, with 12 bases left between them. Per germline, CDR1 LGHNA and CDR2 YSLEER. Written as DNA, the CDR3 is TGCGCCAGCAGCCAAGACAGGGGCATGGGCTACGAGCAGTACTTC. Protein: CASSQDRGMGYEQYF.